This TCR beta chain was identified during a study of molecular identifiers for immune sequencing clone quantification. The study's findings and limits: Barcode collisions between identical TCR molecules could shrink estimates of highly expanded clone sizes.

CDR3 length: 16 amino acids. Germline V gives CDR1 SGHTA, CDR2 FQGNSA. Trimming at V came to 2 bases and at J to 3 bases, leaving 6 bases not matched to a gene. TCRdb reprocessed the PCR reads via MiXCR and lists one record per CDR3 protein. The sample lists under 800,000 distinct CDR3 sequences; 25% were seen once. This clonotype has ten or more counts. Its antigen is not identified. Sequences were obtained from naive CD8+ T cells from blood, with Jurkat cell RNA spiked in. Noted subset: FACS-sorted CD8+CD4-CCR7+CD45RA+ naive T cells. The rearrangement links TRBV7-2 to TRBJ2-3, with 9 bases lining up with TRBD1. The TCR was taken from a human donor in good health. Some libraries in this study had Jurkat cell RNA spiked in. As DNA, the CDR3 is TGTGCCAGCAGCTTATCTGGGGACAGGGAGACAGATACGCAGTATTTT. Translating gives CASSLSGDRETDTQYF.